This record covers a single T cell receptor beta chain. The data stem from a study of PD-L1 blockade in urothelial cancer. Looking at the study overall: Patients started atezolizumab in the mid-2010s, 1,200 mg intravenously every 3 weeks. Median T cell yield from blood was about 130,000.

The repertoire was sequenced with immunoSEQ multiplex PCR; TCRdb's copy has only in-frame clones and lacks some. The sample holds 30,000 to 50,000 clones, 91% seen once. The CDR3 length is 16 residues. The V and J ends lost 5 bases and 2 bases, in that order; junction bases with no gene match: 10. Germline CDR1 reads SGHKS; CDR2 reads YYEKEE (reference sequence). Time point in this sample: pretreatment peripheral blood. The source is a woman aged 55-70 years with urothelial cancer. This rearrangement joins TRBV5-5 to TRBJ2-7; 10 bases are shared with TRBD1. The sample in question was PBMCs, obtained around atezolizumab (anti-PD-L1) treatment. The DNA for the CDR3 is TGTGCCAGCAGTCGCGAACGGGACAGGGGAACCTACGAGCAGTACTTC. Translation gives CASSRERDRGTYEQYF.